The T cell receptor (beta chain) under discussion was sequenced for a study of blood T cell repertoires in COVID-19. Study in general: Italy, Spain and the United States were the sources of the convalescent and acute COVID-19 samples. Nucleic acid was either cDNA or gDNA, and it came from T cells, B-cell-depleted T cells, or PBMCs.

The germline gives CDR1 SGHRS, CDR2 YFSETQ. The V end lost 1 base, the J end lost 0 bases, and 10 bases lay between the germline ends. This CDR3 region has 15 residues. Under the authors' procedure: Quantification of nucleated cells was approximated via reference gene primer amplification. The protocol was immunoSEQ multiplex PCR, while the TCRdb copy is restricted to in-frame clones and leaves out a portion. For V, J and clone size, that table is used; D and trimming come from the DNA. The sample holds over 75,000 clones, roughly 85% seen once. Material for sequencing was peripheral blood. V usage is TRBV5-1 and J usage is TRBJ1-1; D possibly corresponds to TRBD1 (6 bases). The source of this sequence is a human donor in a cohort sampled during active COVID-19. CDR3 amino acids: CASSLNGQMNTEAFF. CDR3 nucleotide sequence: TGCGCCAGCAGCTTGAACGGACAGATGAACACTGAAGCTTTCTTT.